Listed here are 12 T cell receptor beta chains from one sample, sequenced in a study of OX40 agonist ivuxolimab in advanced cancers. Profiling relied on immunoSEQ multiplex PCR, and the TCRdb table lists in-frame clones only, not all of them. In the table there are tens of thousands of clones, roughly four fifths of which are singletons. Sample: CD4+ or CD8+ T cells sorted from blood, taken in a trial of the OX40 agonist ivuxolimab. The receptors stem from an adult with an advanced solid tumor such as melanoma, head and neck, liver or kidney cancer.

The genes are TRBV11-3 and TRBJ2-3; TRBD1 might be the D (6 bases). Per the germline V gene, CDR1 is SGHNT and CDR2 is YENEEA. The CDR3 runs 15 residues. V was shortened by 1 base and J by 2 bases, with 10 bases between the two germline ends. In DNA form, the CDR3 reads TGTGCCAGCAGCTTAGGGTGGACAGACACAGATACGCAGTATTTT. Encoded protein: CASSLGWTDTDTQYF.

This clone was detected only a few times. CDR3 nucleotides: TGTGCCAGCAGCTTAGCTCTAGCGGGGGGTTATACGCAGTATTTT. Protein: CASSLALAGGYTQYF. The gene calls are TRBV7-2 and TRBJ2-3; TRBD2 aligns across 11 bases. The germline V gene encodes CDR1 SGHTA and CDR2 FQGNSA. With V trimmed by 0 bases and J by 7 bases, 3 bases remained unmatched. The CDR3 spans 15 residues.

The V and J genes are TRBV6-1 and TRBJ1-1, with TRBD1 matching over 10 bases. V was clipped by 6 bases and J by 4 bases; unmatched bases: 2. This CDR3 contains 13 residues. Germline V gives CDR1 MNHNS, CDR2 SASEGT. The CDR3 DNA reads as TGTGCCAGCAGACGGGACAGGGGCACTGAAGCTTTCTTT. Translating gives CASRRDRGTEAFF.

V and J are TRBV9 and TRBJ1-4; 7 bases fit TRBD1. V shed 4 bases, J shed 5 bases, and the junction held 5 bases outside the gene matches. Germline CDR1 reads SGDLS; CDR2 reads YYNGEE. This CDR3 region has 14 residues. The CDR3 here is CASSFGTENEKLFF. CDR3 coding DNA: TGTGCCAGCAGCTTTGGGACAGAGAATGAAAAACTGTTTTTT.

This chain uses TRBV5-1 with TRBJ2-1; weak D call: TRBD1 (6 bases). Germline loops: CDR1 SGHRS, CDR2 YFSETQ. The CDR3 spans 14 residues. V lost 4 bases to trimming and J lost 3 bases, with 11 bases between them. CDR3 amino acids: CASSLTGFYNEQFF. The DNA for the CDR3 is TGCGCCAGCAGCCTGACAGGATTCTACAATGAGCAGTTCTTC.

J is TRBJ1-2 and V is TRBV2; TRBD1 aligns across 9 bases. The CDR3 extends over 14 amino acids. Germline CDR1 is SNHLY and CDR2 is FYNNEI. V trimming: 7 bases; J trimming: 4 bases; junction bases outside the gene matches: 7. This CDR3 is CASNPQGAAYGYTF. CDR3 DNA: TGTGCCAGCAATCCACAGGGGGCGGCCTATGGCTACACCTTC.

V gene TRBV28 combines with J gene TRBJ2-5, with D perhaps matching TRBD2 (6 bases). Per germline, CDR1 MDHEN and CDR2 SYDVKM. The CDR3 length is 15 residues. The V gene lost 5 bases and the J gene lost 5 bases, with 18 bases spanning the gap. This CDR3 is CASSQWPTRGETQYF. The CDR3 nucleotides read TGTGCCAGCAGTCAGTGGCCTACCCGGGGGGAGACCCAGTACTTC.

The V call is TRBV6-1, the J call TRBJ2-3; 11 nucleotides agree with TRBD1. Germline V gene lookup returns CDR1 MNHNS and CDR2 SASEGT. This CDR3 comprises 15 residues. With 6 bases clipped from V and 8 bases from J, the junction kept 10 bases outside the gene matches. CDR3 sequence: CASSAGQGGLVTQYF. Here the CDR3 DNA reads TGTGCCAGCAGCGCGGGACAGGGGGGTTTGGTTACGCAGTATTTT.

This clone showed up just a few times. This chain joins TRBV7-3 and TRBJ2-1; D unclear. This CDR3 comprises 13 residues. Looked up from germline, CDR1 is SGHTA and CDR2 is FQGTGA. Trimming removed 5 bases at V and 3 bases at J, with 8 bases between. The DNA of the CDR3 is TGTGCCAGCAGCGCCCACGACTACAATGAGCAGTTCTTC. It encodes CASSAHDYNEQFF. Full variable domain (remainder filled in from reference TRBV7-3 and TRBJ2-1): GAGVSQTPSNKVTEKGKYVELRCDPISGHTALYWYRQSLGQGPEFLIYFQGTGAADDSGLPNDRFFAVRPEGSVSTLKIQRTERGDSAVYLCASSAHDYNEQFFGPGTRLTVL.

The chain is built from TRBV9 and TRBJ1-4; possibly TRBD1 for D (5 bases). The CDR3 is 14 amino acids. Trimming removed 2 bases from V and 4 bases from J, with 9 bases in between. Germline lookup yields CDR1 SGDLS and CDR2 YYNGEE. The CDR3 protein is CASSVDRFNEKLFF. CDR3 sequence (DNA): TGTGCCAGCAGCGTCGACAGATTTAATGAAAAACTGTTTTTT.

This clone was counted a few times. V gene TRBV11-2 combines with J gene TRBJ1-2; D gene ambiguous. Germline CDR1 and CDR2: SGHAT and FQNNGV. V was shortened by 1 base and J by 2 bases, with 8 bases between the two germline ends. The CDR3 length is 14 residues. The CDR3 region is CASSLVGANYGYTF. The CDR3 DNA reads TGTGCCAGCAGCTTAGTTGGAGCCAACTATGGCTACACCTTC.

The chain's CDR3 is CASSPSRGYGFEAFF. As DNA, the CDR3 is TGTGCCAGCAGCCCCTCCAGGGGGTATGGTTTTGAAGCTTTCTTT. The rearrangement joins TRBV5-6 to TRBJ1-1; 7 nucleotides line up with TRBD1. Germline-derived CDR1 and CDR2 are SGHDT and YYEEEE. With V trimmed by 4 bases and J by 7 bases, 13 bases remained unmatched. The CDR3 runs 15 residues.